A single sample gave rise to the 10 T cell receptor beta chains below, sequenced in a study of T cells in Graves' hyperthyroidism and ophthalmopathy. Amplified TCR beta CDR3 regions derived from RNA transcripts. In the first-round RT-PCR of the TCR CDR3, the HTBI primer set was used. TCRdb re-analysed the multiplex PCR reads in MiXCR, keeping a single row per CDR3 protein. The table shows under 350,000 distinct CDR3 sequences, with 18% occurring only once. Sequenced material: blood. These receptors originate from a woman in her fifties or sixties with Graves' hyperthyroidism.

This clonotype was found a few times. The chain joins TRBV6-1 to TRBJ2-5; TRBD1 matches at 7 bases. V trimming: 5 bases; J trimming: 0 bases; junction bases outside the gene matches: 15. The CDR3 totals 18 residues. CDR1 is MNHNS and CDR2 is SASEGT in the germline V gene. Here the CDR3 reads CASSLPRQGRPNQETQYF. CDR3 sequence (DNA): TGTGCCAGCAGTCTCCCCAGACAGGGACGACCAAACCAAGAGACCCAGTACTTC.

In this sample, this clonotype turned up a few times. CDR3 residues: CASSQDLAVSIGVEQYF. As DNA, the CDR3 is TGCGCCAGCAGCCAAGATCTTGCTGTTTCCATCGGAGTCGAGCAGTACTTC. The genes are TRBV4-1 and TRBJ2-7; D ambiguous. CDR1 and CDR2 from the germline V gene are MGHRA and YSYEKL. Trimming shortened V by 0 bases and J by 6 bases, and 21 bases separated the two germline ends. The CDR3 consists of 17 residues.

This chain uses TRBV20-1 with TRBJ1-5, with 8 bases aligning to TRBD1. Germline lookup yields CDR1 DFQATT and CDR2 SNEGSKA (reference sequence). CDR3 length equals 16 residues. V dropped 5 bases and J dropped 0; count of bases not matched to a gene: 9. CDR3: CSAGQGAGVSNQPQHF. The DNA of the CDR3 is TGCAGTGCTGGACAGGGCGCCGGCGTTAGCAATCAGCCCCAGCATTTT.

V is TRBV29-1 and J is TRBJ2-7, with D maybe TRBD2 (6 bases). Trimming took off 4 bases at V and 5 bases at J, with 12 bases between the two ends. This CDR3 has 12 amino acids. Germline V gives CDR1 SQVTM, CDR2 ANQGSEA. CDR3 residues: CSVGRGDHEQYF. The CDR3 coding sequence is TGCAGCGTTGGGCGGGGAGACCACGAGCAGTACTTC.

This chain joins TRBV5-4 and TRBJ2-5, with D perhaps matching TRBD1 (9 bases). Germline V gene data show CDR1 as SGHNT and CDR2 as YYREEE (reference sequence). This CDR3 has 16 amino acids. Trimming took 3 bases from V and 3 from J, leaving 18 bases between them. CDR3 DNA: TGTGCCAGCAGCTCGGGGGGGACAGGGCGGAAAGAGACCCAGTACTTC. Translated: CASSSGGTGRKETQYF.

This clonotype was counted between two and nine times. The chain carries TRBV20-1 and TRBJ1-4; no definite D call. Trimming took 0 bases from V and 8 from J, leaving 16 bases between them. CDR1 is DFQATT and CDR2 is SNEGSKA in the germline V gene (reference sequence). The CDR3 is 15 residues long. Here the CDR3 reads CSARDQYRGWEKLFF. CDR3 bases: TGCAGTGCTAGAGATCAGTACAGAGGATGGGAAAAACTGTTTTTT.

This chain connects TRBV6-1 to TRBJ2-3, with 7 nucleotides matching TRBD2. There are 15 residues in the CDR3. Germline values: CDR1 MNHNS, CDR2 SASEGT. V lost 4 bases, J lost 5 bases, and 9 bases stayed unmatched. The CDR3 sequence: CASSGRGVRKDTQYF. The CDR3, as DNA: TGTGCCAGCAGTGGTCGGGGGGTCCGGAAAGATACGCAGTATTTT.

The rearrangement links TRBV20-1 to TRBJ1-2; tentative D call: TRBD1 (6 bases). This CDR3 has 14 amino acids. Germline V gene sequence: CDR1 DFQATT, CDR2 SNEGSKA (reference sequence). V shed 6 bases and J shed 2 bases, with 16 bases lying between them. The CDR3 here is CSAPGGAGNYGYTF. The CDR3 coding sequence is TGCAGTGCCCCGGGGGGGGCCGGCAACTATGGCTACACCTTC.

The sample holds many counts of this clonotype. V usage is TRBV10-1 and J usage is TRBJ1-2; D remains unclear. This CDR3 comprises 15 residues. V was trimmed by 4 bases and J by 8 bases, leaving 20 bases between them. CDR1 is WNHNN, CDR2 SYGVQD, per germline (reference sequence). The CDR3 coding sequence is TGCGCCAGCAGTGCCTTCTCAGGACCCAGAGAAGGCTACACCTTC. Translated, it gives CASSAFSGPREGYTF.

This clonotype was found many times. V is TRBV12-3 or TRBV12-4 and J is TRBJ2-1; TRBD1 aligns across 8 bases. The CDR3 runs 16 residues. V lost 1 base, J lost 3 bases, and 5 bases stayed unmatched. CDR3 sequence reads: CASSLGTGRSYNEQFF. CDR3 in DNA: TGTGCCAGCAGTTTAGGGACAGGGAGAAGCTACAATGAGCAGTTCTTC.